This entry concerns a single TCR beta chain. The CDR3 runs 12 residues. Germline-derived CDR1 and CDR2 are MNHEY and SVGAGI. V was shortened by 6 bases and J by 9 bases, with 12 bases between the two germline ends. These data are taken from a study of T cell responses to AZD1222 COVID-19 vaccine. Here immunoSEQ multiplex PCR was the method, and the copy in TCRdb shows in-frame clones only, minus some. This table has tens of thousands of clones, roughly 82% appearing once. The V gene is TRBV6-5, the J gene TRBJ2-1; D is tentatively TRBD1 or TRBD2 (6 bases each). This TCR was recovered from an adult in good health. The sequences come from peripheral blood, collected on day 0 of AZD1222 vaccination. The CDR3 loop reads CASSIGGGEQFF. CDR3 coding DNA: TGTGCCAGCAGCATAGGGGGAGGTGAGCAGTTCTTC.